This T cell receptor beta chain comes out of a study of cytomegalovirus exposure and HLA in healthy donors. General study points: First-cohort TCR clusters tended to co-occur in the 95 to 150 validation repertoires, a later analysis found.

The donors were part of the approximately 120-subject validation cohort, which stood apart from the roughly 680-subject first cohort. Profiling relied on immunoSEQ multiplex PCR, and the TCRdb table lists in-frame clones only, not all of them. There are 280,000 or so clones in the sample; approximately 88% occur only once, and approximately 0.95% lies in the top ten. A remark on this clone: Its antigen is unknown.

The CDR3 has 18 residues. V lost 5 bases to trimming and J lost 1 base; unmatched junction nucleotides: 11. The V gene's germline CDR1 is MNHEY and CDR2 SMNVEV (reference sequence). The rearrangement joins TRBV27 to TRBJ2-1; 10 positions agree with TRBD2. The receptor was isolated from a woman younger than 30 in good health and CMV-seronegative. Sequencing input: PBMCs. The DNA for the CDR3 is TGTGCCAGCAGTGGGGGCCATAGCGGGAGGAGGTCCTACAATGAGCAGTTCTTC. It codes for CASSGGHSGRRSYNEQFF.